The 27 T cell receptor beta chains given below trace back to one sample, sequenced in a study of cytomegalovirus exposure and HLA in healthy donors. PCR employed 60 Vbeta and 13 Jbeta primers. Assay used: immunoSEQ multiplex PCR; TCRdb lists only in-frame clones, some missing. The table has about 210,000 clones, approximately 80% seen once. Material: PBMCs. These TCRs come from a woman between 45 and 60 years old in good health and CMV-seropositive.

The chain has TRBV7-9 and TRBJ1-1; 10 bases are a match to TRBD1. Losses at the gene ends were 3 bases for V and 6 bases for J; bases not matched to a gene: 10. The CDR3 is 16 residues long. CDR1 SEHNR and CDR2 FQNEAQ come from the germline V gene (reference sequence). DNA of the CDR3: TGTGCCAGCAGCTTGGCCCCCGGGACAGGGGTGTCTGAAGCTTTCTTT. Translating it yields CASSLAPGTGVSEAFF. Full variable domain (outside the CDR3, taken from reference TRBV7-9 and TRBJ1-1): DTGVSQNPRHKITKRGQNVTFRCDPISEHNRLYWYRQTLGQGPEFLTYFQNEAQLEKSRLLSDRFSAERPKGSFSTLEIQRTEQGDSAMYLCASSLAPGTGVSEAFFGQGTRLTVV.

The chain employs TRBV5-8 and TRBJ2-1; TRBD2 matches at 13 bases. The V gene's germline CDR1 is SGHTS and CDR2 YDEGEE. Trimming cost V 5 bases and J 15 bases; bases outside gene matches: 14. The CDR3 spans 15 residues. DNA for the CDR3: TGTGCCAGCAGTCTACCGCACGGACTAGCGGGGGTCTTGTTCTTC. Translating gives CASSLPHGLAGVLFF.

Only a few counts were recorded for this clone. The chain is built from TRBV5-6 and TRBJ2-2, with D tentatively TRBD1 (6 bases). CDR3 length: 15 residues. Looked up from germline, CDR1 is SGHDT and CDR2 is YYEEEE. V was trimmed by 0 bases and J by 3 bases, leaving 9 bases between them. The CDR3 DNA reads TGTGCCAGCAGCTTGGTTCCAGGGGACACCGGGGAGCTGTTTTTT. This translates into CASSLVPGDTGELFF.

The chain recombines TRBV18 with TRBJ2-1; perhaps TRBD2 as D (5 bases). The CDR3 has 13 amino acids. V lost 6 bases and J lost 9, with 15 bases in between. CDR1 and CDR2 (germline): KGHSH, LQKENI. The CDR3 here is CASSGNSRSEQFF. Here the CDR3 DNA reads TGTGCCAGCTCCGGGAACTCTCGAAGTGAGCAGTTCTTC.

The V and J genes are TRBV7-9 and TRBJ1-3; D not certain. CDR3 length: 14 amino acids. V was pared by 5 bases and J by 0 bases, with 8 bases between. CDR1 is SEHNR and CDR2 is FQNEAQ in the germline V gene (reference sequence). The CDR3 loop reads CASSQLNSGNTIYF. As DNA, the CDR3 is TGTGCCAGCAGCCAACTTAACTCTGGAAACACCATATATTTT.

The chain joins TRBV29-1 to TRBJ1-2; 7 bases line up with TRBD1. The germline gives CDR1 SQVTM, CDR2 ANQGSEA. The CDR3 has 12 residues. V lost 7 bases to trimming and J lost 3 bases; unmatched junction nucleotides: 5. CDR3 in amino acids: CSASGTDYGYTF. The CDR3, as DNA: TGCAGCGCCTCCGGGACAGACTATGGCTACACCTTC. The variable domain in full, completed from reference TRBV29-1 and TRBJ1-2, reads SAVISQKPSRDICQRGTSLTIQCQVDSQVTMMFWYRQQPGQSLTLIATANQGSEATYESGFVIDKFPISRPNLTFSTLTVSNMSPEDSSIYLCSASGTDYGYTFGSGTRLTVV.

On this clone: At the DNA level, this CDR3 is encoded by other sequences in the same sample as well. CDR3 DNA sequence: TGTGCCAGTAGTATTCGAGGCAGCAATCAGCCCCAGCATTTT. It codes for CASSIRGSNQPQHF. The chain carries TRBV19 and TRBJ1-5; D uncertain. Germline CDR1 is LNHDA and CDR2 is SQIVND (reference sequence). This CDR3 is 14 amino acids long. V was trimmed by 3 bases and J by 1 base, leaving 7 bases between them.

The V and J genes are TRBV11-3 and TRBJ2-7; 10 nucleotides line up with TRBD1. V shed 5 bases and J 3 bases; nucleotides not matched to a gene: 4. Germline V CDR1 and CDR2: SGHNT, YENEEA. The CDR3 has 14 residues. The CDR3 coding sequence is TGTGCCAGCAGCCACCGGGACAGGGGCTACGAGCAGTACTTC. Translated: CASSHRDRGYEQYF.

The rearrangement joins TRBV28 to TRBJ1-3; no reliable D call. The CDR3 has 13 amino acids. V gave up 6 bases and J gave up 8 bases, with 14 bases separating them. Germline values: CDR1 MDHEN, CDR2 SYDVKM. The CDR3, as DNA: TGTGCCAGCAGAGACGAGCTCCGGGACACCATATATTTT. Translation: CASRDELRDTIYF.

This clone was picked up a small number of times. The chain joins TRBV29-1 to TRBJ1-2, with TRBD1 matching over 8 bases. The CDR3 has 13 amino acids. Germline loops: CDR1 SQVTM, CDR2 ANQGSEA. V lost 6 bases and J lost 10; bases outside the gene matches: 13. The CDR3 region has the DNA TGCAGCGTCGCGAGCCGGGACAGGTTTGTCTACACCTTC. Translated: CSVASRDRFVYTF.

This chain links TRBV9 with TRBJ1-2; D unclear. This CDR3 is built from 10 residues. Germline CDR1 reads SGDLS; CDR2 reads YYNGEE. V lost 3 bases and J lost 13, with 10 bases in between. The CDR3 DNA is TGTGCCAGCAGCGGTCGATACTCCACCTTC. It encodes CASSGRYSTF.

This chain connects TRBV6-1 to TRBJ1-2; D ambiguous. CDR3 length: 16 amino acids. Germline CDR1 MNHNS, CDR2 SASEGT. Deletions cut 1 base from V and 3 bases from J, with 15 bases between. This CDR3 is CASSEVYSGEDYGYTF. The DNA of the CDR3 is TGTGCCAGCAGTGAAGTTTACAGCGGCGAAGACTATGGCTACACCTTC.

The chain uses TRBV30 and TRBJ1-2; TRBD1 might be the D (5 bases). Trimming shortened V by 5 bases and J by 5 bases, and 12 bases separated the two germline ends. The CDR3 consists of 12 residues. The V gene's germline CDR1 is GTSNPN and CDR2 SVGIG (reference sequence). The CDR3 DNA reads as TGTGCCTGGGTAACCGGGGGGTATGGCTACACCTTC. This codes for CAWVTGGYGYTF. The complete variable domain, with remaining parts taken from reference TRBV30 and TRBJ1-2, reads SQTIHQWPATLVQPVGSPLSLECTVEGTSNPNLYWYRQAAGRGLQLLFYSVGIGQISSEVPQNLSASRPQDRQFILSSKKLLLSDSGFYLCAWVTGGYGYTFGSGTRLTVV.

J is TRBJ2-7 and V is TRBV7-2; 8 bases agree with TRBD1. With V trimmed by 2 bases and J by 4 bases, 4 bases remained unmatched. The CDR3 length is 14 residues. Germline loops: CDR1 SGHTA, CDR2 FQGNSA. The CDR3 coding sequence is TGTGCCAGCAGCTTACCACGGACAGGGTACGAGCAGTACTTC. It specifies CASSLPRTGYEQYF.

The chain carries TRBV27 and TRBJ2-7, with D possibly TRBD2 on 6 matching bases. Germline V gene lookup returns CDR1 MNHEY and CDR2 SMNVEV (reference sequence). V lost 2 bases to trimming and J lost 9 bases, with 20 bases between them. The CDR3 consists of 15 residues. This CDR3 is CASSLLGTDYRGQYF. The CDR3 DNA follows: TGTGCCAGCAGTTTACTTGGGACTGACTATCGCGGGCAGTACTTC.

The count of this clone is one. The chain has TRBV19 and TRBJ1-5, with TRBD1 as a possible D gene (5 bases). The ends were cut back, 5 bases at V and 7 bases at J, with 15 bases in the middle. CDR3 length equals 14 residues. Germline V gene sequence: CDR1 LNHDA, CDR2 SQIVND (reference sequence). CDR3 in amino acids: CASSGGWRWQPQHF. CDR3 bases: TGTGCCAGTAGTGGGGGGTGGCGGTGGCAGCCCCAGCATTTT.

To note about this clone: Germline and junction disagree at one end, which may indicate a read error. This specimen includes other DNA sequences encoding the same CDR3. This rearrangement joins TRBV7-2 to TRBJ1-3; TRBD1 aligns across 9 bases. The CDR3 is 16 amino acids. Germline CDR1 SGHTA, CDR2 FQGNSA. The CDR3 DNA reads TGTGCTAGCAGCTTGGGACAGGGCTTCTCTGGAAACACCATATATTTT. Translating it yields CASSLGQGFSGNTIYF. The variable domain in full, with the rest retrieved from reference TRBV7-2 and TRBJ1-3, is GAGVSQSPSNKVTEKGKDVELRCDPISGHTALYWYRQSLGQGLEFLIYFQGNSAPDKSGLPSDRFSAERTGGSVSTLTIQRTQQEDSAVYLCASSLGQGFSGNTIYFGEGSWLTVV.

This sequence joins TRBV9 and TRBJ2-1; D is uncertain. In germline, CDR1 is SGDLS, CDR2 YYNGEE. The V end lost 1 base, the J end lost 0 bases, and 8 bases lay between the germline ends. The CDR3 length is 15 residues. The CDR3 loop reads CASSVSPSSYNEQFF. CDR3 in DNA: TGTGCCAGCAGCGTATCCCCGAGCTCCTACAATGAGCAGTTCTTC.

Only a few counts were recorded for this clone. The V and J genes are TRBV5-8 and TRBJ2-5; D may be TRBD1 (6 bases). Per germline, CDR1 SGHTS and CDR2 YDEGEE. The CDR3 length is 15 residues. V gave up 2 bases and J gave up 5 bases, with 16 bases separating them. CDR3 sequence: CASSLDVGAWETQYF. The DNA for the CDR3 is TGTGCCAGCAGCTTAGATGTGGGGGCCTGGGAGACCCAGTACTTC.

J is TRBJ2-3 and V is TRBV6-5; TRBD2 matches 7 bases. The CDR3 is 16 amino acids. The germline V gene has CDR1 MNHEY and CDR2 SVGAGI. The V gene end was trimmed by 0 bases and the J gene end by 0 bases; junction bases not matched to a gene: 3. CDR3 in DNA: TGTGCCAGCAGTTACTCGGCGGGGGTGAGCACAGATACGCAGTATTTT. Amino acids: CASSYSAGVSTDTQYF.

The CDR3 sequence: CASSFSGGTGEQFF. Here the CDR3 DNA reads TGTGCCAGCAGCTTTTCGGGGGGTACGGGTGAGCAGTTCTTC. The V and J genes are TRBV11-1 and TRBJ2-1, with 7 bases aligning to TRBD2. The CDR3 has 14 amino acids. Losses at the gene ends were 3 bases for V and 9 bases for J; bases not matched to a gene: 8. Per the germline V gene, CDR1 is SGHAT and CDR2 is FQDESV (reference sequence).

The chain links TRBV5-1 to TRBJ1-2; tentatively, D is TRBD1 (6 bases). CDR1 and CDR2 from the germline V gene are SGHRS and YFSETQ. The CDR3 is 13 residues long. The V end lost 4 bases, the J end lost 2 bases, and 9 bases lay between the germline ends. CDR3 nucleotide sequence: TGCGCCAGCAGCCGGGACAAAAACTATGGCTACACCTTC. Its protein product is CASSRDKNYGYTF.

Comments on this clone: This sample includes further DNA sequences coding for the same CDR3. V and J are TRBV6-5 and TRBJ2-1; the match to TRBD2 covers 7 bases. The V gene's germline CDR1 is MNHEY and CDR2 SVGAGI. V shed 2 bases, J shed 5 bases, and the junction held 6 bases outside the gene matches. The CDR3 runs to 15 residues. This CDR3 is CASSYGRGGHNEQFF. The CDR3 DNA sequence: TGTGCCAGCAGTTACGGCCGGGGAGGGCACAATGAGCAGTTCTTC.

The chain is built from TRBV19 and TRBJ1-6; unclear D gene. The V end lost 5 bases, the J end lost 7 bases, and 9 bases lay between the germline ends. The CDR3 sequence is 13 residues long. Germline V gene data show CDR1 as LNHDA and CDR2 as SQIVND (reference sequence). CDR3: CASSLFENSPLHF. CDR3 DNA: TGTGCCAGTAGTCTGTTTGAGAATTCACCCCTCCACTTT.

The CDR3 loop is CASSIRGDRGNQPQHF. The CDR3 region has the DNA TGTGCCAGTAGTATTAGGGGGGACAGGGGCAATCAGCCCCAGCATTTT. This chain joins TRBV19 and TRBJ1-5; 9 nucleotides align to TRBD1. The CDR3 consists of 16 residues. CDR1 and CDR2 from the germline V gene are LNHDA and SQIVND (reference sequence). The V and J ends lost 3 bases and 2 bases, in that order; junction bases with no gene match: 5.

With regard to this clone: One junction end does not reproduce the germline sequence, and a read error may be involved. The CDR3 sequence: CSSSLGTSGRLTQYF. As DNA, the CDR3 is TGTTCCAGCAGCTTAGGGACTAGCGGGAGGCTTACGCAGTATTTT. This chain connects TRBV7-9 to TRBJ2-3, with TRBD2 identical over 15 bases. Looked up from germline, CDR1 is SEHNR and CDR2 is FQNEAQ (reference sequence). The CDR3 consists of 15 residues.

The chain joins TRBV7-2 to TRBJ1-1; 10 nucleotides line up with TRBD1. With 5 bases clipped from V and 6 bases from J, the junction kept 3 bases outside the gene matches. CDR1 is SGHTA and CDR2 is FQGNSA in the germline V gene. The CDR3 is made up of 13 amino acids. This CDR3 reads CASSRQGAPEAFF. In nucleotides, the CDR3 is TGTGCCAGCAGCCGACAGGGGGCTCCTGAAGCTTTCTTT. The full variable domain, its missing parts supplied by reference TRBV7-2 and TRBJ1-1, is GAGVSQSPSNKVTEKGKDVELRCDPISGHTALYWYRQSLGQGLEFLIYFQGNSAPDKSGLPSDRFSAERTGGSVSTLTIQRTQQEDSAVYLCASSRQGAPEAFFGQGTRLTVV.